Sequencing of this T cell receptor beta chain was carried out in a study of blood T cell repertoires in COVID-19. Study background: Samples came from the United States, Italy and Spain, spanning acute and convalescent COVID-19. PBMCs, B-cell-depleted T cells, or T cells were the source of the cDNA or gDNA that made up the material.

The ends were cut back, 1 base at V and 5 bases at J, with 16 bases in the middle. Germline V gene lookup returns CDR1 SGHDT and CDR2 YYEEEE. The CDR3 is 16 amino acids. Participants spanned ages about 18 to 100 years and resided in 20 to 25 US areas. The study assigned cohorts using participant-reported clinical history. Produced via immunoSEQ multiplex PCR; TCRdb's table is partial and in-frame only. The table records about 360,000 clones, approximately 86% of them present only once. The chain links TRBV5-6 to TRBJ1-5; D not certain. What was sequenced was PBMCs or T cells enriched from blood (not recorded which). This clonotype was sampled from a woman aged 40 to 55 with acute COVID-19. The CDR3: CASSLREGPPYQPQHF. DNA for the CDR3: TGTGCCAGCAGCTTGAGGGAGGGCCCCCCCTATCAGCCCCAGCATTTT.